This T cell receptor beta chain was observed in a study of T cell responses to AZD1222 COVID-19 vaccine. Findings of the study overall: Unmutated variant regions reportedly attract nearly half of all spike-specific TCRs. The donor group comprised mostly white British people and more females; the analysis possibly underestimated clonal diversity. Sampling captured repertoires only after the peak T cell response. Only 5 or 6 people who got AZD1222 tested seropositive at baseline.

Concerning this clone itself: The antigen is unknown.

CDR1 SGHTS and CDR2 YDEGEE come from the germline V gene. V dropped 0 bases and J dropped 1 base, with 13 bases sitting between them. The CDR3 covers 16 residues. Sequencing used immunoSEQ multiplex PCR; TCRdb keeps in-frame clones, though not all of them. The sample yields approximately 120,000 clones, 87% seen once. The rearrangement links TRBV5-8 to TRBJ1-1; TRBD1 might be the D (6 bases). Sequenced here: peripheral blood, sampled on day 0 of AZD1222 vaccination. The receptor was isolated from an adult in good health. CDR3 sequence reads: CASSLVAGDKNTEAFF. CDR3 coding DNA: TGTGCCAGCAGCTTGGTGGCAGGGGATAAGAACACTGAAGCTTTCTTT.